This TCR beta chain was recorded in a study of CD8+ T cells in alopecia areata (dated by TCRdb to the late 2010s). A note on the overall study: The treated patients, all with moderate-to-severe alopecia areata, were enrolled in an open-label pilot trial of oral tofacitinib given at 5 to 10 mg twice daily. TCRbeta CDR3 regions were amplified by immunoSEQ multiplex PCR with 35 Vbeta forward and 13 Jbeta reverse primers. Clonality in the scalp was compared among normal scalp (n=4), patchy alopecia areata scalp (n=8), and alopecia totalis/universalis scalp (n=8). RNA was obtained with the PAXgene miRNA kit for fixed scalp, the miRNeasy kit for PBMCs, and the RNeasy kit for mouse skin. Patients stayed on tofacitinib for 6 to 18 months and then had 6 months of follow-up off drug so that delayed response and recurrence could be assessed. High-throughput TCRbeta sequencing was used to examine T cell clonal expansion in alopecia areata in both the C3H/HeJ mouse model and human patients. Biopsies were taken from tofacitinib-treated patients at baseline and at 4 and 24 weeks of treatment, and a later scalp biopsy was taken in several of the tofacitinib-treated patients. On the human side, TCRbeta sequencing was run on scalp tissue and on sorted CD4+ and CD8+ peripheral blood T cells from healthy controls and from alopecia areata patients with either patchy or totalis/universalis disease.

About this clone: Its cognate antigen has yet to be identified. No much larger clone is present one base from it, and per-base qualities are unavailable.

Study-wide conclusions, independent of this receptor: Higher clonality and more expanded CD8+ clones were observed in lesional scalp than in normal scalp, particularly in alopecia totalis/universalis, a finding suggestive of antigenic drive. TCR sequences shared between patients were less clear than in mice, possibly partly because of HLA diversity in the patient population. Unlike mouse skin, which is dominated by gammadelta T cells, normal human skin has resident alphabeta T cells that are also sequenced, and this complicates analysis of the scalp TCR repertoire.

The CDR3 numbers 15 residues from cysteine through phenylalanine. Only the CDR3 DNA stays, 45 bases, in frame from base 1. The germline V gene encodes CDR1 GTSNPN and CDR2 SVGIG (reference sequence). Deletion took 2 bases off V and 4 bases off J, with a span of 17 bases between the germline ends. Receptor amplification or capture employed the immunoSEQ multiplex PCR assay. RNA was extracted from all samples and reverse transcribed into cDNA, which served as template for TCR sequencing. First-strand cDNA was synthesized with SuperScript III using a 2:1 mix of oligo-dT and random hexamers. A synthetic immune receptor repertoire was used to gauge amplification bias, and whatever bias remained was removed computationally. The study's processing was this. Raw reads were preprocessed to remove errors, and CDR3 was defined according to IMGT conventions as the region from the conserved cysteine to phenylalanine. Clonality was computed as 1 minus the Shannon entropy, with the entropy normalized by log2 of the number of productive unique TCRs. Scalp TCRbeta sequences were cross-referenced with sorted blood CD4 and CD8 repertoires so that the CD4 or CD8 identity of scalp clones could be inferred. Sourced from immuneACCESS, this table was stored by TCRdb with only in-frame sequences that have V and J called. A share of the clones is absent; for the studies checked, an unresolved V gene accounts for under half, and the remainder has no known explanation. The V and J calls and clone size come from that table; D and trimming were worked out from the DNA. The sample includes over 50,000 clones, with 45% to 50% observed a single time. About a sixth of the sample is in the top ten clones.

The sample's time point label, in plain terms: baseline before oral tofacitinib. Lesional scalp punch biopsies and peripheral blood were collected from alopecia areata patients. PBMCs were isolated by density centrifugation and stained for CD3, CD4 and CD8, after which CD4+ and CD8+ T cells were sorted on a FACSAria. The source is a human donor with alopecia areata. Here the chain combines TRBV30 and TRBJ2-5, with the D call tentatively TRBD1 or TRBD2, each fitting 6 bases. The sequencing here drew on CD8+ T cells sorted from blood, taken at week 0. The CDR3 reads CAWSPGTGGRETQYF. The nucleotides are TGTGCCTGGAGTCCCGGGACTGGGGGGCGAGAGACCCAGTACTTC.